The sample holds a few counts of the clone carrying this T cell receptor beta chain. V lost 0 bases and J lost 2, with 11 bases in between. The CDR3 is made up of 15 amino acids. The germline gives CDR1 LNHNV, CDR2 YYDKDF (reference sequence). These data originate in a study of blood T cell repertoires in COVID-19. As handled by the study authors: From reference gene primer amplification, estimates of nucleated cell counts were derived. Method: immunoSEQ multiplex PCR; TCRdb's copy keeps in-frame clones and lacks some. V, J and clone size reflect that table, while D and trimming were determined from the DNA. The profile covers hundreds of thousands of clones, with more than 75% appearing a single time and roughly 6.3% taken by the ten largest. A Seattle source enrolled patients during active infection and followed them longitudinally.

V is TRBV15 and J is TRBJ2-7; D is undetermined. The clonotype was recovered from a woman between 45 and 65 years old with COVID-19, enrolled during active disease. The sequenced sample consisted of peripheral blood. Here the CDR3 reads CATSREPSTTYEQYF. The CDR3 coding sequence is TGTGCCACCAGCAGAGAGCCAAGCACCACCTACGAGCAGTACTTC.